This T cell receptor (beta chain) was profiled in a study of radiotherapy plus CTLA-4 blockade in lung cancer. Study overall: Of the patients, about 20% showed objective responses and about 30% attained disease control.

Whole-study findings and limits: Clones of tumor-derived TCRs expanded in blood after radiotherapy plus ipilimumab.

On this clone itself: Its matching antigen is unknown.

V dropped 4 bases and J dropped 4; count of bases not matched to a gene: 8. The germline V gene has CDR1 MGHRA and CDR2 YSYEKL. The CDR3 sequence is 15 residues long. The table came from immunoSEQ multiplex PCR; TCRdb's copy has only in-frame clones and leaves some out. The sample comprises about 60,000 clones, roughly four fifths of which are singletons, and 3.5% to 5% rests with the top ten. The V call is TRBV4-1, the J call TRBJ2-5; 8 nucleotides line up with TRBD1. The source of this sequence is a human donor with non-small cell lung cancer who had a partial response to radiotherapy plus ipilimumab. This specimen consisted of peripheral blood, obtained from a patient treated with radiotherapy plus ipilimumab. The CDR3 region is CASSPHQGATETQYF. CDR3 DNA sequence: TGCGCCAGCAGCCCCCACCAGGGGGCCACAGAGACCCAGTACTTC.